The 29 T cell receptor beta chains in this list originate from one sample, sequenced in a study of T-cell memory formation after mild COVID-19. TCRdb reprocessed the 5' RACE reads via MiXCR and lists one record per CDR3 protein. The sample consists of hundreds of thousands of distinct CDR3 sequences, more than 15% of them appearing once. Sample: PBMCs or a T cell subset sorted from them (not recorded which). Receptors were obtained from an adult woman who had mild COVID-19 (a few samples of this study predate the infection). Cell type and time point are not known.

The genes are TRBV20-1 and TRBJ2-7, with D hard to call. This CDR3 is built from 14 residues. The germline V gene encodes CDR1 DFQATT and CDR2 SNEGSKA (reference sequence). Deletions cut 3 bases from V and 5 bases from J, with 17 bases between. CDR3 nucleotides: TGCAGTGCTAGGGCCAGACGCTTTCTTAACGAGCAGTACTTC. Translated, it gives CSARARRFLNEQYF.

This sequence joins TRBV6-2 or TRBV6-3 and TRBJ2-5, with 13 positions matching TRBD2. Germline assignment: CDR1 MNHEY and CDR2 SVGEGT. This CDR3 spans 17 amino acids. Trimming removed 0 bases from V and 0 bases from J; junction bases left unmatched: 1. The CDR3 loop reads CASSYSGTSGNQETQYF. In DNA form, the CDR3 reads TGTGCCAGCAGTTACTCGGGGACTAGCGGGAACCAAGAGACCCAGTACTTC.

The chain combines TRBV10-3 with TRBJ1-6, with unresolved D. Germline values: CDR1 ENHRY, CDR2 SYGVKD. The CDR3 runs to 13 residues. V was pared by 3 bases and J by 11 bases, with 11 bases between. CDR3 nucleotides: TGTGCCATCAGTGATGGCCCCGGCCCACCCCTCCACTTT. Encoded protein: CAISDGPGPPLHF.

This clonotype was picked up a small number of times. The chain combines TRBV18 with TRBJ1-1; D unclear. Trimming took 4 bases from V and 0 from J, leaving 6 bases between them. The CDR3 loop spans 13 amino acids. CDR1 is KGHSH and CDR2 is LQKENI in the germline V gene. The CDR3 protein is CASSQALNTEAFF. The CDR3 region has the DNA TGTGCCAGCTCACAGGCTCTGAACACTGAAGCTTTCTTT.

This clonotype was seen only a few times. This chain links TRBV5-1 with TRBJ1-4; possible D gene TRBD1, 6 bases. CDR3 length: 14 residues. V dropped 5 bases and J dropped 4 bases, with 12 bases sitting between them. From germline, CDR1 is SGHRS and CDR2 YFSETQ. The CDR3 loop is CASSMGGRNEKLFF. The CDR3 DNA reads as TGCGCCAGCAGTATGGGGGGCCGTAATGAAAAACTGTTTTTT.

This clonotype appeared a few times. The V gene is TRBV19, the J gene TRBJ1-1; perhaps TRBD1 as D (6 bases). The CDR3 consists of 14 residues. Trimming left V 4 bases short and J 3 bases short, with 12 bases between. Germline loops: CDR1 LNHDA, CDR2 SQIVND (reference sequence). DNA for the CDR3: TGTGCCAGTAGTAGTACAGGGAAGGACACTGAAGCTTTCTTT. Amino acids: CASSSTGKDTEAFF.

J is TRBJ1-1 and V is TRBV3-1, with unresolved D. The CDR3 extends over 12 amino acids. V lost 4 bases and J 7 bases, leaving 10 bases between the germline ends. CDR1 is LGHDT, CDR2 YNNKEL, per germline (reference sequence). CDR3 coding DNA: TGTGCCAGCAGCCCCGTAGGAGGTGAAGCTTTCTTT. Protein: CASSPVGGEAFF.

The J gene is TRBJ2-3, the V gene TRBV9, with 7 bases identical to TRBD1. This CDR3 has 13 amino acids. CDR1 SGDLS and CDR2 YYNGEE come from the germline V gene. V lost 2 bases, J lost 3 bases, and 0 bases stayed unmatched. The chain's CDR3 is CASSVGQTDTQYF. The DNA of the CDR3 is TGTGCCAGCAGCGTGGGACAGACAGATACGCAGTATTTT.

The table lists this clonotype with a count of one. V and J are TRBV30 and TRBJ2-3; 9 nucleotides align to TRBD1. The CDR3 sequence is 13 residues long. Trimming removed 3 bases from V and 9 bases from J; junction bases left unmatched: 7. Per the germline V gene, CDR1 is GTSNPN and CDR2 is SVGIG (reference sequence). The chain's CDR3 is CAWRITGTGTQYF. CDR3 nucleotide sequence: TGTGCCTGGAGAATTACCGGGACAGGGACGCAGTATTTT.

This chain joins TRBV6-1 and TRBJ2-4; no reliable D call. The germline gives CDR1 MNHNS, CDR2 SASEGT. This CDR3 region has 16 residues. Trimming removed 0 bases at V and 2 bases at J, with 11 bases between. The CDR3 sequence: CASSEAPPPPKNIQYF. CDR3 sequence (DNA): TGTGCCAGCAGTGAAGCGCCTCCCCCGCCCAAAAACATTCAGTACTTC.

This rearrangement joins TRBV18 to TRBJ1-1; 7 positions match TRBD1. The J segment lost 4 bases and the V segment lost 8 bases, leaving 10 bases of the junction unmatched. Looked up from germline, CDR1 is KGHSH and CDR2 is LQKENI. The CDR3 extends over 14 amino acids. In DNA form, the CDR3 reads TGTGCCAGCCAGGGGGGGATGGGGATCACTGAAGCTTTCTTT. It encodes CASQGGMGITEAFF.

This clonotype was detected a few times. V usage is TRBV2 and J usage is TRBJ1-3, with a possible D match to TRBD1 (5 bases). Germline CDR1 SNHLY, CDR2 FYNNEI. The V and J ends lost 5 bases and 0 bases respectively, with 23 bases between them. The CDR3 totals 19 residues. The CDR3, as DNA: TGTGCCAGCAGTCGATTACCCCTTGACAGTCTCACCTCTGGAAACACCATATATTTT. Amino acid sequence: CASSRLPLDSLTSGNTIYF.

A few counts support this clonotype. The chain joins TRBV20-1 to TRBJ1-6; D gene unclear. From germline, CDR1 is DFQATT and CDR2 SNEGSKA (reference sequence). The CDR3 contains 14 residues. Trimming cost V 6 bases and J 4 bases, with 13 bases left between them. CDR3 bases: TGCAGTGCCCGGGTCGGGCAGTATAATTCACCCCTCCACTTT. Residues: CSARVGQYNSPLHF.

This clonotype was observed a handful of times. This chain connects TRBV21-1 to TRBJ2-1; TRBD1, as called in the table, went unchecked against the DNA. TRBV21-1 is a pseudogene. The CDR3 spans 17 residues. This CDR3 reads CASSMPRTGDFYNEQFF. The CDR3 nucleotides are TGTGCCAGCAGCATGCCAAGGACAGGAGATTTCTACAATGAGCAGTTCTTC.

The sample holds many counts of this clonotype. V gene TRBV4-1 combines with J gene TRBJ2-1; 8 bases agree with TRBD1. Trimming took 1 base from V and 8 from J; bases not matched to a gene: 10. Germline V CDR1 and CDR2: MGHRA, YSYEKL. This CDR3 has 16 residues. CDR3 sequence reads: CASSQARGQGPYEQFF. In DNA form, the CDR3 reads TGCGCCAGCAGCCAAGCCAGGGGGCAGGGACCATATGAGCAGTTCTTC.

This rearrangement joins TRBV7-9 to TRBJ2-1; 7 bases are shared with TRBD2. The CDR3 sequence is 15 residues long. The V and J ends lost 4 bases and 12 bases, in that order; junction bases with no gene match: 15. CDR1 is SEHNR, CDR2 FQNEAQ, per germline (reference sequence). In nucleotides, the CDR3 is TGTGCCAGCAGCTCCCGGGACTACAAGGGTTCGGGGCAGTTCTTC. The encoded protein is CASSSRDYKGSGQFF.

As for this clonotype: At one end the junction does not follow the germline gene, possibly because of a read error. The V call is TRBV7-7, the J call TRBJ2-7; either TRBD1 or TRBD2 may fit D (5 bases each). The CDR3 is 16 residues long. Germline values: CDR1 SSHAT, CDR2 FNYEAQ (reference sequence). CDR3 sequence: CASSPHQGDLFHEQYF. The CDR3 nucleotides read TGTGCTAGCAGCCCTCACCAGGGAGATCTATTCCACGAGCAGTACTTC.

This chain uses TRBV7-2 with TRBJ1-1, with 10 bases that match TRBD1. Germline V gene data show CDR1 as SGHTA and CDR2 as FQGNSA. V gave up 5 bases and J gave up 5 bases; unmatched junction bases: 8. CDR3 length: 15 amino acids. The CDR3 is CASSTGQGRGTEAFF. CDR3 nucleotides: TGTGCCAGCAGCACGGGACAGGGGCGAGGGACTGAAGCTTTCTTT.

V gene TRBV7-2 combines with J gene TRBJ2-7, with a tentative D call TRBD1 (6 bases). Trimming left V 3 bases short and J 2 bases short, with 17 bases between. There are 16 residues in the CDR3. Per germline, CDR1 SGHTA and CDR2 FQGNSA. The CDR3 region has the DNA TGTGCCAGCAGCTTGGGCCCCGGACAGCCGCCCTACGAGCAGTACTTC. This translates into CASSLGPGQPPYEQYF.

CDR3 in DNA: TGTGCCAGCAGTTCGAATGGCCGAGCCAAAAACATTCAGTACTTC. Translating gives CASSSNGRAKNIQYF. The chain uses TRBV6-5 and TRBJ2-4; no firm D call. The V end lost 4 bases, the J end lost 0 bases, and 10 bases lay between the germline ends. CDR1 and CDR2 from the germline V gene are MNHEY and SVGAGI. The CDR3 is 15 residues long.

The table lists this clonotype with a few counts. The genes are TRBV27 and TRBJ1-5; the D is unclear. V was clipped by 2 bases and J by 7 bases, with 9 bases between them. Looked up from germline, CDR1 is MNHEY and CDR2 is SMNVEV (reference sequence). This CDR3 contains 13 residues. The CDR3 sequence: CASSLRETQPQHF. CDR3 bases: TGTGCCAGCAGTTTACGGGAAACCCAGCCCCAGCATTTT.

The J gene is TRBJ2-7, the V gene TRBV28, with 7 bases aligning to TRBD1. Germline assignment: CDR1 MDHEN and CDR2 SYDVKM. The V gene end was trimmed by 3 bases and the J gene end by 4 bases; junction bases not matched to a gene: 9. This CDR3 is 15 amino acids long. The CDR3: CASSFYGQGDYEQYF. The CDR3 nucleotides read TGTGCCAGCAGTTTTTATGGCCAGGGGGATTACGAGCAGTACTTC.

This clonotype has a handful of counts. The rearrangement joins TRBV28 to TRBJ2-7, with a possible D match to TRBD2 (6 bases). V lost 7 bases, J lost 3 bases, and 16 bases lay in between. This CDR3 is built from 14 residues. Per the germline V gene, CDR1 is MDHEN and CDR2 is SYDVKM. As DNA, the CDR3 is TGTGCCAGCACCCGGGGGAAGTCCTTCTACGAGCAGTACTTC. This codes for CASTRGKSFYEQYF.

This clonotype was detected only a few times. This chain links TRBV7-9 with TRBJ2-7; 11 nucleotides agree with TRBD2. Trimming took 5 bases from V and 3 from J; bases not matched to a gene: 6. The CDR3 contains 15 residues. Germline-derived CDR1 and CDR2 are SEHNR and FQNEAQ (reference sequence). CDR3 sequence reads: CASSTSGRDIYEQYF. For the CDR3, the DNA is TGTGCCAGCAGCACTAGCGGGAGAGACATCTACGAGCAGTACTTC. Using reference TRBV7-9 and TRBJ2-7 for the parts outside the CDR3, the full variable domain is DTGVSQNPRHKITKRGQNVTFRCDPISEHNRLYWYRQTLGQGPEFLTYFQNEAQLEKSRLLSDRFSAERPKGSFSTLEIQRTEQGDSAMYLCASSTSGRDIYEQYFGPGTRLTVT.

V gene TRBV20-1 combines with J gene TRBJ2-1; D not certain. Trimming took off 0 bases at V and 1 base at J, with 7 bases between the two ends. Germline loops: CDR1 DFQATT, CDR2 SNEGSKA (reference sequence). This CDR3 contains 14 residues. CDR3 in amino acids: CSARDLESYNEQFF. Written as DNA, the CDR3 is TGCAGTGCTAGAGATTTAGAGTCCTACAATGAGCAGTTCTTC.

The CDR3 DNA reads TGTGCCAGCAGCTTACCCCAGCGGGAGAGCTCCTACAATGAGCAGTTCTTC. It yields the protein CASSLPQRESSYNEQFF. V usage is TRBV11-3 and J usage is TRBJ2-1; 8 bases are a match to TRBD2. V was clipped by 2 bases and J by 0 bases; unmatched bases: 6. The CDR3 is 17 amino acids. From germline, CDR1 is SGHNT and CDR2 YENEEA.

Only a few counts were recorded for this clonotype. The chain links TRBV5-5 to TRBJ2-5, with unresolved D. Trimming removed 0 bases at V and 5 bases at J, with 11 bases between. Germline CDR1 and CDR2: SGHKS and YYEKEE (reference sequence). The CDR3 extends over 14 amino acids. CDR3: CASSLETRWETQYF. The CDR3 DNA is TGTGCCAGCAGCTTGGAAACAAGGTGGGAGACCCAGTACTTC.

The chain couples TRBV5-1 to TRBJ2-5; 7 nucleotides align to TRBD1. The germline gives CDR1 SGHRS, CDR2 YFSETQ. The trim removed 2 bases at V and 3 bases at J, leaving 4 bases unmatched. The CDR3 is 14 amino acids. The CDR3 is CASSLDTGEETQYF. CDR3 bases: TGCGCCAGCAGCTTAGACACAGGGGAAGAGACCCAGTACTTC.

This chain links TRBV4-1 with TRBJ2-5, with a possible D match to TRBD2 (5 bases). In germline, CDR1 is MGHRA, CDR2 YSYEKL. Trimming cost V 0 bases and J 4 bases, with 15 bases left between them. The CDR3 loop spans 16 amino acids. CDR3 residues: CASSQDVGWRLETQYF. The CDR3 coding sequence is TGCGCCAGCAGCCAAGATGTCGGTTGGAGGTTAGAGACCCAGTACTTC.